The source of this T cell receptor beta chain is a study of T cell responses to AZD1222 COVID-19 vaccine. There are 11 residues in the CDR3. The germline V gene has CDR1 KGHSH and CDR2 LQKENI. V lost 3 bases and J lost 5, with 4 bases in between. Measured with immunoSEQ multiplex PCR; TCRdb has only the in-frame clones, and not every one. The repertoire includes 160,000 or so clones, roughly 88% of them detected once, and roughly 4.3% sits in the top ten. On this clone itself: The antigen is undetermined.

Regarding the study as a whole: Donors, mostly white British, included more females; clonal diversity was possibly underestimated. The study found Spike-specific TCR breadth and depth rose after two AZD1222 doses. Samples come after the peak T cell response, not at day 14.

This specimen consisted of peripheral blood, obtained 28 days after the second AZD1222 dose. J is TRBJ1-1 and V is TRBV18; D is ambiguous. This receptor was taken from an adult who received the AZD1222 COVID-19 vaccine. The DNA of the CDR3 is TGTGCCAGCTCACCGCTTACTGAAGCTTTCTTT. Translated: CASSPLTEAFF. Drawing the rest from reference TRBV18 and TRBJ1-1, the complete variable domain is NAGVMQNPRHLVRRRGQEARLRCSPMKGHSHVYWYRQLPEEGLKFMVYLQKENIIDESGMPKERFSAEFPKEGPSILRIQQVVRGDSAAYFCASSPLTEAFFGQGTRLTVV.